Following are 20 T cell receptor beta chains from one sample sequenced in a study of blood T cell repertoires in COVID-19. Assay: immunoSEQ multiplex PCR; the TCRdb copy retains only in-frame clones and omits some. The sample has over 150,000 clones; around 85% are singletons. Sample: peripheral blood. These receptors all stem from a man aged 55 to 70 with COVID-19, enrolled during active disease.

In its sample, this clone was seen a few times. The chain has TRBV5-8 and TRBJ1-4, with TRBD1 identical over 7 bases. V lost 0 bases to trimming and J lost 5 bases; unmatched junction nucleotides: 4. CDR1 SGHTS and CDR2 YDEGEE come from the germline V gene. The CDR3 has 15 residues. The CDR3 nucleotides are TGTGCCAGCAGCTTGGTGGACAGGACAAATGAAAAACTGTTTTTT. Protein product: CASSLVDRTNEKLFF.

The chain uses TRBV2 and TRBJ2-3, with 11 nucleotides matching TRBD2. CDR1 and CDR2 from the germline V gene are SNHLY and FYNNEI. The V gene end was trimmed by 2 bases and the J gene end by 7 bases; junction bases not matched to a gene: 5. The CDR3 is made up of 15 amino acids. The CDR3 sequence is CASSELAGGSNTQYF. The DNA of the CDR3 is TGTGCCAGCAGTGAACTAGCGGGAGGAAGCAATACGCAGTATTTT.

The chain recombines TRBV15 with TRBJ2-1; TRBD2 might be the D (5 bases). The CDR3 has 16 amino acids. V was trimmed by 1 base and J by 1 base, leaving 11 bases between them. Per the germline V gene, CDR1 is LNHNV and CDR2 is YYDKDF (reference sequence). The CDR3 here is CATSRGAVTSYNEQFF. The CDR3 coding sequence is TGTGCCACCAGCAGAGGAGCGGTCACATCCTACAATGAGCAGTTCTTC.

The chain employs TRBV9 and TRBJ2-5; 8 bases map to TRBD1. V dropped 4 bases and J dropped 4; count of bases not matched to a gene: 3. Germline V lookup: CDR1 SGDLS, CDR2 YYNGEE. The CDR3 is 13 amino acids. CDR3 residues: CASSTTGAETQYF. CDR3 DNA: TGTGCCAGCAGCACGACAGGGGCAGAGACCCAGTACTTC.

This clone was detected once. The CDR3 region is CASSVRQGPGGYTF. The CDR3 bases are TGTGCCAGTAGTGTCCGCCAGGGCCCCGGGGGCTACACCTTC. V usage is TRBV19 and J usage is TRBJ1-2; tentative D call: TRBD1 (5 bases). The CDR3 is 14 amino acids. CDR1 is LNHDA and CDR2 is SQIVND in the germline V gene (reference sequence). V lost 5 bases to trimming and J lost 8 bases, with 18 bases between them.

The chain carries TRBV10-2 and TRBJ1-1, with D maybe TRBD1 (6 bases). Germline V lookup: CDR1 WSHSY, CDR2 SAAADI. The CDR3 sequence is 13 residues long. V shed 6 bases and J shed 6 bases, with 14 bases lying between them. As DNA, the CDR3 is TGCGCCAGCAGGCGGGGGGCGGCGGCTGAAGCTTTCTTT. Its protein is CASRRGAAAEAFF.

The chain links TRBV19 to TRBJ2-5; TRBD1 agrees at 9 bases. CDR3 size: 15 residues. V lost 6 bases and J lost 4; bases outside the gene matches: 9. The germline CDR1 and CDR2 sequences are LNHDA and SQIVND (reference sequence). This chain's CDR3 is CASSRTGVQGETQYF. CDR3 in DNA: TGTGCCAGTAGCAGGACAGGGGTGCAGGGAGAGACCCAGTACTTC.

This chain joins TRBV7-2 and TRBJ2-5, with no clear D. The CDR3 covers 13 residues. The V gene's germline CDR1 is SGHTA and CDR2 FQGNSA. V was pared by 4 bases and J by 1 base, with 7 bases between. The DNA of the CDR3 is TGTGCCAGCAGCTCGTTCCGCCAAGAGACCCAGTACTTC. Translating it yields CASSSFRQETQYF.

This clone appeared a single time. This sequence joins TRBV5-6 and TRBJ2-3, with 7 nucleotides matching TRBD2. With V trimmed by 4 bases and J by 2 bases, 10 bases remained unmatched. Germline V gene data show CDR1 as SGHDT and CDR2 as YYEEEE. The CDR3 totals 16 residues. The CDR3 coding sequence is TGTGCCAGCAGCCAGGAACTAGCGTTTTACACAGATACGCAGTATTTT. The encoded protein is CASSQELAFYTDTQYF.

This clone was recorded once. V usage is TRBV29-1 and J usage is TRBJ2-2; the D is unclear. Between the trimmed V and J ends, which lost 7 bases and 1 base, there was a span of 10 bases. The germline CDR1 and CDR2 sequences are SQVTM and ANQGSEA. The length of the CDR3 is 13 residues. Here the CDR3 DNA reads TGCAGCGCCCAGACTCGGAACACCGGGGAGCTGTTTTTT. Translating gives CSAQTRNTGELFF.

The V and J genes are TRBV30 and TRBJ1-1; tentative D call: TRBD1 (5 bases). V lost 2 bases, J lost 0 bases, and 16 bases lay in between. The germline V gene encodes CDR1 GTSNPN and CDR2 SVGIG (reference sequence). The CDR3 is 16 residues long. CDR3 residues: CAWSIMRGRLNTEAFF. The CDR3 nucleotides read TGTGCCTGGAGTATTATGCGGGGCAGGTTGAACACTGAAGCTTTCTTT.

The genes are TRBV28 and TRBJ1-2; D is unclear. The CDR3 loop spans 15 amino acids. Germline lookup yields CDR1 MDHEN and CDR2 SYDVKM. V dropped 3 bases and J dropped 0 bases, with 11 bases sitting between them. In DNA form, the CDR3 reads TGTGCCAGCAGTTTGGCGGGCACAGCTAACTATGGCTACACCTTC. Its translation is CASSLAGTANYGYTF.

J is TRBJ1-1 and V is TRBV5-1, with TRBD1 identical over 7 bases. The germline V gene has CDR1 SGHRS and CDR2 YFSETQ. Trimming at V came to 4 bases and at J to 0 bases, leaving 6 bases not matched to a gene. This CDR3 contains 15 residues. CDR3 nucleotides: TGCGCCAGCAGCCCACAGGGACAGATGAACACTGAAGCTTTCTTT. Its translation is CASSPQGQMNTEAFF.

The chain uses TRBV2 and TRBJ2-6, with 7 nucleotides matching TRBD2. This CDR3 comprises 16 residues. V lost 6 bases and J lost 4; bases outside the gene matches: 9. The germline V gene has CDR1 SNHLY and CDR2 FYNNEI. This chain's CDR3 is CASSSQGGLGANVLTF. As DNA, the CDR3 is TGTGCCAGCAGCTCCCAGGGAGGGTTGGGGGCCAACGTCCTGACTTTC.

The CDR3 sequence: CASRPGQPNEKLFF. CDR3 in DNA: TGTGCCAGCAGGCCGGGACAGCCAAATGAAAAACTGTTTTTT. This chain links TRBV27 with TRBJ1-4; TRBD1 aligns across 7 bases. The CDR3 runs 14 residues. Trimming removed 6 bases from V and 5 bases from J; junction bases left unmatched: 6. Germline CDR1 and CDR2: MNHEY and SMNVEV (reference sequence).

This rearrangement joins TRBV19 to TRBJ2-7, with 7 positions matching TRBD1. CDR3 length: 13 amino acids. Trimming at V came to 6 bases and at J to 7 bases, leaving 9 bases not matched to a gene. CDR1 is LNHDA and CDR2 is SQIVND in the germline V gene (reference sequence). CDR3 nucleotide sequence: TGTGCCAGTAGCCAAGCGACAGGGTTTGAGCAGTACTTC. Amino acids: CASSQATGFEQYF.

The chain carries TRBV19 and TRBJ2-1; D unclear. Germline V lookup: CDR1 LNHDA, CDR2 SQIVND (reference sequence). CDR3 length: 11 amino acids. V was trimmed by 8 bases and J by 10 bases, leaving 12 bases between them. This CDR3 is CASGSIQEQFF. DNA for the CDR3: TGTGCCAGTGGTTCGATTCAGGAGCAGTTCTTC.

The chain joins TRBV11-3 to TRBJ1-1; tentatively, D is TRBD1 (5 bases). Trimming removed 4 bases from V and 6 bases from J, with 21 bases in between. This CDR3 spans 16 amino acids. Germline V gene sequence: CDR1 SGHNT, CDR2 YENEEA. CDR3 protein: CASSSGPGGKSAEAFF. CDR3 in DNA: TGTGCCAGCAGCTCGGGACCGGGAGGGAAAAGCGCTGAAGCTTTCTTT. The full variable domain, completed using reference TRBV11-3 and TRBJ1-1, is EAGVVQSPRYKIIEKKQPVAFWCNPISGHNTLYWYLQNLGQGPELLIRYENEEAVDDSQLPKDRFSAERLKGVDSTLKIQPAELGDSAVYLCASSSGPGGKSAEAFFGQGTRLTVV.

J is TRBJ1-1 and V is TRBV21-1. TRBV21-1 is flagged as a pseudogene. The CDR3 runs 18 residues. The CDR3 DNA reads as TGTGCCAGCAGCAAAGCGCCACTCGACGGGGGGGCAAGCACTGAAGCTTTCTTT. Encoded protein: CASSKAPLDGGASTEAFF.

The chain employs TRBV10-3 and TRBJ2-2, with D perhaps matching TRBD1 (7 bases). Looked up from germline, CDR1 is ENHRY and CDR2 is SYGVKD. The V gene lost 11 bases and the J gene lost 2 bases, with 15 bases spanning the gap. The CDR3 totals 14 residues. DNA of the CDR3: TGTGCCTCCAGGGGGGACACCAACACCGGGGAGCTGTTTTTT. Amino acids: CASRGDTNTGELFF.